This T cell receptor beta chain was captured in a study of radiation and T cells in renal cell carcinoma. Time point described: blood 4 weeks post-SBRT, at nephrectomy. Treatment reported: 15 Gy SBRT to primary tumor, nephrectomy 4 weeks later. Profiling relied on immunoSEQ multiplex PCR, and the TCRdb table lists in-frame clones only, not all of them. Among 60,000 to 75,000 clones listed, over 65% were seen once. The CDR3 is made up of 13 amino acids. V lost 0 bases, J lost 4 bases, and 4 bases lay in between. CDR1 and CDR2 (germline): KGHSH, LQKENI. This material consisted of blood, taken from a patient whose treatment included radiotherapy and nephrectomy. The rearrangement uses TRBV18 and TRBJ2-1; no definite D call. The clonotype comes from a man aged 60-69 years with renal cell carcinoma. CDR3 sequence: CASSPPTYNEQFF. The CDR3 DNA reads TGTGCCAGCTCACCACCGACTTACAATGAGCAGTTCTTC.